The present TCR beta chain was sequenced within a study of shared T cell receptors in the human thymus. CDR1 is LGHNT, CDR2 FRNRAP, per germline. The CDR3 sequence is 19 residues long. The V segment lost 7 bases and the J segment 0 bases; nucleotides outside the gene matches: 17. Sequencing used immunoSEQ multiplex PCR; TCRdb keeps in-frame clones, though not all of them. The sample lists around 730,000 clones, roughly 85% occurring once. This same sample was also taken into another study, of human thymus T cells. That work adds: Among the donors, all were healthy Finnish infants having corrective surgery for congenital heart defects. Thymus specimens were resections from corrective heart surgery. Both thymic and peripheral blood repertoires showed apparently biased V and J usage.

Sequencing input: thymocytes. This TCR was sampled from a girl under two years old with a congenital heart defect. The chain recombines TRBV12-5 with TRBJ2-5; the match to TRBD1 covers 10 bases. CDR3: CASALEGTGDASYQETQYF. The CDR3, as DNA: TGTGCTAGTGCCTTGGAGGGGACAGGGGACGCCTCGTACCAAGAGACCCAGTACTTC. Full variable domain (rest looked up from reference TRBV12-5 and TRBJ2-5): DARVTQTPRHKVTEMGQEVTMRCQPILGHNTVFWYRQTMMQGLELLAYFRNRAPLDDSGMPKDRFSAEMPDATLATLKIQPSEPRDSAVYFCASALEGTGDASYQETQYFGPGTRLLVL.